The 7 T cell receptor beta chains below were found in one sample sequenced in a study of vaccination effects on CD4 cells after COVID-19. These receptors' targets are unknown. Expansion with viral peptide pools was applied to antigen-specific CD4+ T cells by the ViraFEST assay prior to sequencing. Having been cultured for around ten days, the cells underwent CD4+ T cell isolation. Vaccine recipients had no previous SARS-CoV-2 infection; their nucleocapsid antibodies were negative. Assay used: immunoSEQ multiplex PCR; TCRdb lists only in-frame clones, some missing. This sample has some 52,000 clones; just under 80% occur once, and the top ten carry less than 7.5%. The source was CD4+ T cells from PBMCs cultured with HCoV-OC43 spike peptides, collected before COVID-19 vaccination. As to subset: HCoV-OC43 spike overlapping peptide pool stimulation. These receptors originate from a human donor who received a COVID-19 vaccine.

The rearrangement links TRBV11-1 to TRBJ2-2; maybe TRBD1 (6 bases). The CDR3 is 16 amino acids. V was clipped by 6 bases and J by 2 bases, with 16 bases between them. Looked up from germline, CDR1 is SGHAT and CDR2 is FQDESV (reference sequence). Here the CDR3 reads CASSLFGGHNTGELFF. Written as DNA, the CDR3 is TGTGCCAGCAGTCTTTTTGGGGGCCATAACACCGGGGAGCTGTTTTTT.

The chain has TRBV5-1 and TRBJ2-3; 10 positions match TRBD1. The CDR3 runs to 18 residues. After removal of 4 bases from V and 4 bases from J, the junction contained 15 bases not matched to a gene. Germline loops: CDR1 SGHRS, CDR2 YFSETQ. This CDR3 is CASSRGTIPGTGADTQYF. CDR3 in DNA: TGCGCCAGCAGCCGGGGGACCATTCCCGGGACAGGGGCAGATACGCAGTATTTT.

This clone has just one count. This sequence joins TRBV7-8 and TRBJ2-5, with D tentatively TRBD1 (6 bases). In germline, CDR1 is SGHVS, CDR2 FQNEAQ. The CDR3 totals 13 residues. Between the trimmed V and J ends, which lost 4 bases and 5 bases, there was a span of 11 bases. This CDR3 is CASSYRVLETQYF. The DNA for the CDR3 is TGTGCCAGCAGCTACAGGGTCCTCGAGACCCAGTACTTC.

The CDR3 loop reads CASSWGQGFEAFF. The CDR3 nucleotides are TGTGCCAGCAGCTGGGGACAGGGGTTTGAAGCTTTCTTT. The rearrangement links TRBV7-8 to TRBJ1-1, with TRBD1 identical over 10 bases. With 4 bases clipped from V and 7 bases from J, the junction kept 3 bases outside the gene matches. CDR3 size: 13 residues. Germline V lookup: CDR1 SGHVS, CDR2 FQNEAQ.

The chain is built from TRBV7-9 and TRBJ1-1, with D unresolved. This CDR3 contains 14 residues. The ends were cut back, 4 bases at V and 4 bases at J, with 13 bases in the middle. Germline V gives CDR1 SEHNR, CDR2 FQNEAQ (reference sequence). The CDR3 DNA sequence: TGTGCCAGCAGCTCACTTATGGGTGGCACTGAAGCTTTCTTT. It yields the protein CASSSLMGGTEAFF. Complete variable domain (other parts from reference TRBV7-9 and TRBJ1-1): DTGVSQNPRHKITKRGQNVTFRCDPISEHNRLYWYRQTLGQGPEFLTYFQNEAQLEKSRLLSDRFSAERPKGSFSTLEIQRTEQGDSAMYLCASSSLMGGTEAFFGQGTRLTVV.

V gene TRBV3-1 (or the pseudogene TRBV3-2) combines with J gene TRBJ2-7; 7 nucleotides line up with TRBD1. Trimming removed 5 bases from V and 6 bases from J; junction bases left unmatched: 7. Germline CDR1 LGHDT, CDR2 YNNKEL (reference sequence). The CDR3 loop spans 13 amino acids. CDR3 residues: CASSYPGGAEQYV. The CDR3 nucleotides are TGTGCCAGCAGCTACCCAGGGGGTGCCGAGCAGTACGTC.

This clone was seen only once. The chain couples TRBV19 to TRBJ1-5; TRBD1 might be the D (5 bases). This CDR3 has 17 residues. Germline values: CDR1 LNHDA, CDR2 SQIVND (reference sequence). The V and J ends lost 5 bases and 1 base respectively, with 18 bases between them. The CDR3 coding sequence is TGTGCCAGTAGTGCCCAGGGCGGGGTTCGGAGCAATCAGCCCCAGCATTTT. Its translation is CASSAQGGVRSNQPQHF.